The present TCR beta chain was sequenced within a study of CD8+ T cells in alopecia areata. For the study at large: Patients in the treated group were given tofacitinib by mouth, 5 to 10 mg twice a day.

Findings and caveats of the study: Normal skin contains resident alphabeta T cells, and these are also sequenced in scalp samples.

Concerning this clone itself: The antigen remains undetermined.

The CDR3 consists of 15 residues. The junction had 10 bases not matched to a gene; V was cut back by 4 bases and J by 5 bases. Germline CDR1 reads GTSNPN; CDR2 reads SVGIG (reference sequence). Sequencing used cDNA as its template, made by extracting RNA and reverse transcribing it. Clones were sequenced by immunoSEQ multiplex PCR, and TCRdb holds only the in-frame ones, with some missing. The sample lists roughly 210,000 clones, 40% to 55% seen once, with 2.6% in the top ten. Treatment described: oral pan-JAK inhibitor, 5-10 mg twice daily. Using a FACSAria, the CD4+ and CD8+ T cells were sorted from the PBMCs.

The sequences come from CD4+ T cells sorted from blood, collected between weeks 36 and 40, from a patient treated with tofacitinib. The chain recombines TRBV30 with TRBJ2-3; the match to TRBD1 covers 9 bases. The TCR originated in a human donor with alopecia areata. The CDR3 protein is CAWTAWDRAVDTQYF. The CDR3 bases are TGTGCCTGGACAGCGTGGGACAGGGCGGTAGATACGCAGTATTTT.